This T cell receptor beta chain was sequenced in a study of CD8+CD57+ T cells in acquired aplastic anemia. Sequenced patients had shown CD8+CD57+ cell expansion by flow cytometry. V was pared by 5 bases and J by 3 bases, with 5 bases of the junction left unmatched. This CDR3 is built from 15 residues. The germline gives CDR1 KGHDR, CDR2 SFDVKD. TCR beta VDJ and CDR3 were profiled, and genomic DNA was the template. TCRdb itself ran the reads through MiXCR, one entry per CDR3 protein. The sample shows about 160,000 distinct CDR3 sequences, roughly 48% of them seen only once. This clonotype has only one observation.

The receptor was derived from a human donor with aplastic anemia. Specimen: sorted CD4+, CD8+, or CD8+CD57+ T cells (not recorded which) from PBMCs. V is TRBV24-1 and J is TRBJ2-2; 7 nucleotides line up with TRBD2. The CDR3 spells CATSASSGDTGELFF. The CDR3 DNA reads TGTGCCACCAGTGCTTCTAGCGGAGACACCGGGGAGCTGTTTTTT.